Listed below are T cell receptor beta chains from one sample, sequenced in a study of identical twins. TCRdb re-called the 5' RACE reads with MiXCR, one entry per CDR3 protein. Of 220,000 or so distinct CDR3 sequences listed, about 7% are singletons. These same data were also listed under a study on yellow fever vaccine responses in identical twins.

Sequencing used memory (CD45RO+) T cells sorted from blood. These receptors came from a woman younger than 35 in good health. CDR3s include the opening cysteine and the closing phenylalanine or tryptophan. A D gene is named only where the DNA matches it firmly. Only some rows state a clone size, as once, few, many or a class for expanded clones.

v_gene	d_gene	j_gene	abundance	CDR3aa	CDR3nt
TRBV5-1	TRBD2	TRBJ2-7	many	CASSLAGEQYF	TGCGCCAGCAGTCTAGCGGGGGAGCAGTACTTC
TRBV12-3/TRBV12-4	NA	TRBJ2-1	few	CASSPARTREQFF	TGTGCCAGCAGCCCCGCGAGGACTCGTGAGCAGTTCTTC
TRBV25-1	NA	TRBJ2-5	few	CASRGGQPYQETQYF	TGTGCCAGCAGGGGAGGACAGCCGTACCAAGAGACCCAGTACTTC
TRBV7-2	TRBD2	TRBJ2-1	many	CASSPPTGTSGANEQFF	TGTGCCAGCAGCCCTCCGACCGGGACTAGTGGGGCCAATGAGCAGTTCTTC
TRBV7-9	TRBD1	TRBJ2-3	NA	CASRRRQGSTDTQYF	TGTGCCAGCAGACGTAGACAGGGCAGCACAGATACGCAGTATTTT
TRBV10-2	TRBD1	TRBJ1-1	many	CASNRRDRGNMNTEAFF	TGCGCCAGCAATAGGCGGGACAGGGGGAATATGAACACTGAAGCTTTCTTT
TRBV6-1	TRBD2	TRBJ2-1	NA	CASSAGLAGGDNEQFF	TGTGCCAGCAGTGCAGGACTAGCTGGTGGCGACAATGAGCAGTTCTTC
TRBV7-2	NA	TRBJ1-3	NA	CASSLEASGNTIYF	TGTGCCAGCAGCTTAGAGGCCTCTGGAAACACCATATATTTT
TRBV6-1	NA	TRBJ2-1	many	CASIYGGGSYNEQFF	TGTGCCAGCATCTATGGAGGGGGCTCCTACAATGAGCAGTTCTTC
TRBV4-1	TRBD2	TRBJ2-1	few	CASSQRTSGIGEQFF	TGCGCCAGCAGCCAGCGGACTAGCGGGATAGGTGAGCAGTTCTTC
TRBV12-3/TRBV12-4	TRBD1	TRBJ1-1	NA	CASSTTGGAFF	TGTGCCAGCAGTACCACAGGGGGAGCTTTCTTT
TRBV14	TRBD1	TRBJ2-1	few	CASSQGVLRGLNEQFF	TGTGCCAGCAGCCAAGGTGTCTTGAGGGGGCTCAATGAGCAGTTCTTC